This TCR beta chain came from a study of T cell repertoires in cytomegalovirus infection. Study context: Indicated by public TCR beta signatures were CMV infection and matching HLA type.

Germline trimming cut 8 bases from V and 0 bases from J; bases unmatched to any gene: 7. This CDR3 is built from 14 residues. Germline V lookup: CDR1 MDHEN, CDR2 SYDVKM. TCRdb fed the reads into MiXCR, producing one record per CDR3 protein. The sample contains fewer than 250,000 distinct CDR3 sequences, over 20% of which appear only once. Material for sequencing was CD8+ T cells from PBMCs. The sequence was collected from a human donor in good health (CMV status not recorded). Some clones in this sample may be carry-over from other donors' samples. This rearrangement joins TRBV28 to TRBJ2-7; 7 bases agree with TRBD2. CDR3 sequence (DNA): TGTGCCAGCCGGCCGCGGGGGAGCTCCTACGAGCAGTACTTC. Amino acid sequence: CASRPRGSSYEQYF.